This T cell receptor (beta chain) came from a study of T cells after yellow fever vaccination. About the study: Fractions of low cell number were prepared using SMART-Seq v4 Ultra Low Input.

Study results and limitations: FACS-sorted repertoires might harbor abundant contaminating clonotypes from the bulk population. The booster response re-showed most primary clones: around 97% CD4, approximately 86% CD8.

Making TCR cDNA involved 5'RACE template switching, which added UMIs and a universal primer site. A single record per CDR3 protein comes from TCRdb applying MiXCR to the 5' RACE reads. The profile shows some 300,000 distinct CDR3 sequences, more than 3% of them singletons. Trimming cost V 8 bases and J 4 bases, with 19 bases left between them. Germline CDR1 MNHEY, CDR2 SVGAGI. The CDR3 covers 15 residues. This clonotype was seen repeatedly, ten times or more. Antigen: not known. The specimen comprised PBMCs, sampled on the day of the yellow fever booster vaccination. The sequence derives from a man aged 18 to 30 who received the YFV17D yellow fever vaccine. V gene TRBV6-5 combines with J gene TRBJ2-3; a possible D gene is TRBD2 (6 bases). The CDR3 bases are TGTGCCAGCGGGATCCGGGGGAATCCGGCAGATACGCAGTATTTT. Its translation: CASGIRGNPADTQYF.